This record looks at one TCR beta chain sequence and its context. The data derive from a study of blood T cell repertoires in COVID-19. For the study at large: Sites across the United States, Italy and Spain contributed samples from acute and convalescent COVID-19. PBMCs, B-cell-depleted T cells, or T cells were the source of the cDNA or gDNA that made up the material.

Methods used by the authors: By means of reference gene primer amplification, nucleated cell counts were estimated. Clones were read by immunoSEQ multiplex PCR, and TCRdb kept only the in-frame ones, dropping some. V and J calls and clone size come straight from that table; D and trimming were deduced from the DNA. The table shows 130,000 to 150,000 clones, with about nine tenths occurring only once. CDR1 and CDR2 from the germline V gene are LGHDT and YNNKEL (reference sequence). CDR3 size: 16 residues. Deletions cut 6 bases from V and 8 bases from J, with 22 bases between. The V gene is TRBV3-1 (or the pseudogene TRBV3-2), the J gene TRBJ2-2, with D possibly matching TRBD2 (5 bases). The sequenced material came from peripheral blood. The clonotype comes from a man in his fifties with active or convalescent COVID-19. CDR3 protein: CASREDRIGIGGELFF. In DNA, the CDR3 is TGTGCCAGCAGGGAGGACCGGATCGGGATTGGTGGGGAGCTGTTTTTT.